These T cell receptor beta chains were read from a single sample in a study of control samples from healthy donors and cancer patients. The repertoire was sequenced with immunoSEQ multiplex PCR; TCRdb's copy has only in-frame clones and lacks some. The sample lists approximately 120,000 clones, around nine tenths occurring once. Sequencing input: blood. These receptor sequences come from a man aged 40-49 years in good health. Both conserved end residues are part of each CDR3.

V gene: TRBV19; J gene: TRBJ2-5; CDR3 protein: CASSILGGETQYF
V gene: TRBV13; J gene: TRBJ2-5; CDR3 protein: CASSRNRGRETQYF
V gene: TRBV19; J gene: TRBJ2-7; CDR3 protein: CASSRGGAFSYEQYF
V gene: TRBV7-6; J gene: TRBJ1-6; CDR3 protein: CASSLAGGGGSPLHF
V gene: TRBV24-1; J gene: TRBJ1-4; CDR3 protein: CATSDSTVVNEKLFF
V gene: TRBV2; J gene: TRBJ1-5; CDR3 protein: CASRLQGSQPQHF
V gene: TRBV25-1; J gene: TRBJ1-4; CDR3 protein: CASSDFAEGVNEKLFF
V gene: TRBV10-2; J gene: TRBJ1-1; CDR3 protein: CASRNRVQTEAFF
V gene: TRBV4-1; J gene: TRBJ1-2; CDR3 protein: CASSQDQVNRGLGGYTF
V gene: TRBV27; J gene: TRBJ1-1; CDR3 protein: CASSPGGGRRNTEAFF
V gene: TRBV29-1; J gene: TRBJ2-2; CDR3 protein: CSVALRTRDGELFF
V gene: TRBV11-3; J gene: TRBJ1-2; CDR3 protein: CASSRTVIYGYTF
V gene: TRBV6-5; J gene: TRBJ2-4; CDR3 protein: CASSYSGTGGKNIQYF
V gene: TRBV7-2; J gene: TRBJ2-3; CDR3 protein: CASSLRQATDTQYF
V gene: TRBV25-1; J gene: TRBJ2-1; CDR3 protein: CASSERTLRGTLDDEQFF
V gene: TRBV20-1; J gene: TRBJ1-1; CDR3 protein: CSVEWNTEAFF
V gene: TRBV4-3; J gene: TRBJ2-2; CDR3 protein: CASRGGWGRGTGELFF
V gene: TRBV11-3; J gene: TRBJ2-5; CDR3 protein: CASTFGTGYAETQYF
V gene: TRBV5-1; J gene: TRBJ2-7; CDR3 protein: CASSTDRDNPLYEQYF
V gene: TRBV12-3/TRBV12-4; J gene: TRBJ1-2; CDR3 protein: CASSFSRQDGYTF
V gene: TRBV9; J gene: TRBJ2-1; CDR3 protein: CASSVATYNEQFF
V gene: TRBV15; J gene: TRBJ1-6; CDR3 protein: CATSSRTGDYSPLHF
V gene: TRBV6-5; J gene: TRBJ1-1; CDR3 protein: CASSYAGLAFF
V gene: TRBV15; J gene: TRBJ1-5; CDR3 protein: CATSSFRTANQPQHF
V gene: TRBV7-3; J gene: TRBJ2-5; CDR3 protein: CASSAAGGDGTQYF
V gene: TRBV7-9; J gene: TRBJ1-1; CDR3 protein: CASSFMTGTNTEAFF
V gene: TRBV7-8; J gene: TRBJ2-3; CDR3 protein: CASSLRGGTDTQYF
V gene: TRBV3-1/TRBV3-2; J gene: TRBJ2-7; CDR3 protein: CASSQLTYEQYF
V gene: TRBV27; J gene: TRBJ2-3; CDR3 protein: CASSLQGPQDTQYF
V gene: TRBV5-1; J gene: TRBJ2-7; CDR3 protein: CASSLTGYTYEQYF
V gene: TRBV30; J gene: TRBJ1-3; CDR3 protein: CAWSARSGGMRNTIYF
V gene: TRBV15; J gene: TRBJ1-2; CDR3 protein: CATSRAANYGYTF
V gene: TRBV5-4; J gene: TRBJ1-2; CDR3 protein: CASSLPSGDYGYTF